The T cell receptor beta chain described here comes from a study of CD8 T cells in Susac syndrome. The overall study: Patients with Susac syndrome were therapy-naive, on corticosteroids, or on intravenous immunoglobulin alone at blood draw. General study results and limits: CD4+ repertoires of Susac syndrome patients lacked detectable clonal expansion.

Random hexamers were used to reverse transcribe an amount of roughly 0.45 to 1 ug RNA. Across 54 Vbeta and 13 Jbeta, TCR beta CDR3 was amplified with immunoSEQ multiplex PCR. TCRdb reprocessed the immunoSEQ multiplex PCR reads with MiXCR, giving one entry per CDR3 protein. The sample lists around 71,000 distinct CDR3 sequences, 93% seen once, with around 0.15% in the top ten. This clonotype appeared a single time. The antigen is not known. There are 14 residues in the CDR3. CDR1 is LNHNV and CDR2 is YYDKDF in the germline V gene (reference sequence). V shed 0 bases and J shed 6 bases, with 8 bases lying between them. Recently defined diagnostic criteria for definite or probable disease were fulfilled by Susac syndrome patients.

The material sequenced was CD4+ T cells from PBMCs. The gene calls are TRBV15 and TRBJ2-2; unclear D gene. The receptor comes from a human donor with Susac syndrome. DNA of the CDR3: TGTGCCACCAGCAGAGAATGGTCGTCCGGGGAGCTGTTTTTT. Translation: CATSREWSSGELFF. The full variable domain, completed using reference TRBV15 and TRBJ2-2, is DAMVIQNPRYQVTQFGKPVTLSCSQTLNHNVMYWYQQKSSQAPKLLFHYYDKDFNNEADTPDNFQSRRPNTSFCFLDIRSPGLGDTAMYLCATSREWSSGELFFGEGSRLTVL.